The rows below give T cell receptor beta chains drawn from one sample of a study of T cells after yellow fever vaccination. TCRdb analysed the 5' RACE reads with MiXCR anew, one entry per CDR3 protein. In the table there are some 500,000 distinct CDR3 sequences, around an eighth of which are singletons. Here the sequenced sample was PBMCs, taken on the day of the yellow fever booster vaccination. The source of these receptors is a man aged 25 to 45 who received the YFV17D yellow fever vaccine. The CDR3 runs from the conserved cysteine through the conserved F or W. The order of the fields is clone size, J gene, D gene, V gene, CDR3 DNA, CDR3 protein. A D gene is named only where the DNA matches it firmly. Clone size is shown for a subset of rows, as once, few, many or a class of expanded clone.

>many|TRBJ2-2|-|TRBV4-3
TGCGCCAGCAGCCAAAGCTTAGGCTTTAACACCGGGGAGCTGTTTTTT
CASSQSLGFNTGELFF
>few|TRBJ1-4|-|TRBV4-3
TGCGCCAGCAGCCAAGAGGCAGGCGTAGCGGAAAAACTGTTTTTT
CASSQEAGVAEKLFF
>-|TRBJ1-2|-|TRBV5-1
TGCGCCAGCAGCTTGGATGACGGTGCTAACTATGGCTACACCTTC
CASSLDDGANYGYTF
>-|TRBJ2-7|-|TRBV2
TGTGCCAGCAGTGAAGCCCCAGGGGGGGTCTACGAGCAGTACTTC
CASSEAPGGVYEQYF
>few|TRBJ2-7|TRBD2|TRBV6-1
TGTGCCAGCAGTGCCCCAGCGGGAGCGGACTACGAGCAGTACTTC
CASSAPAGADYEQYF
>once|TRBJ2-1|-|TRBV18
TGTGCCAGCTCCCCCGACGGAGGATCCTACAATGAGCAGTTCTTC
CASSPDGGSYNEQFF
>-|TRBJ2-1|TRBD2|TRBV2
TGTGCCAGCAGTAAACAGACTAGCGGGAGCCCCCACAATGAGCAGTTCTTC
CASSKQTSGSPHNEQFF
>-|TRBJ2-2|TRBD1|TRBV30
TGTGCCTGGAGTGTAGGGGACAGGGGCGTCGGGGAGCTGTTTTTT
CAWSVGDRGVGELFF
>many|TRBJ2-7|-|TRBV4-2
TGTGCCAGCAGCCAAGTAGGAGGTTCCTACGAGCAGTACTTC
CASSQVGGSYEQYF
>few|TRBJ2-3|-|TRBV28
TGTGCCAGCAGTCCACACTCACGCCTGCAGTATTTT
CASSPHSRLQYF
>-|TRBJ1-2|TRBD1|TRBV6-2/TRBV6-3
TGTGCCAGCAGTCCTCGACCCGGACAGGATGGCTACACCTTC
CASSPRPGQDGYTF
>-|TRBJ2-5|-|TRBV7-2
TGTGCCAGCAGCTTAGCGTTGGGTGGTGGCTGGAGGGAGACCCAGTACTTC
CASSLALGGGWRETQYF
>-|TRBJ1-3|-|TRBV12-3/TRBV12-4
TGTGCCAGCAGCTCATGGACAGACCCCTCTGGAAACACCATATATTTT
CASSSWTDPSGNTIYF
>-|TRBJ1-5|-|TRBV6-5
TGTGCCAGCAGTTACGGCAGGGGCGGGGGTCAGCCCCAGCATTTT
CASSYGRGGGQPQHF
>-|TRBJ2-3|-|TRBV24-1
TGTGCCACCAGTGAGACTGGGTGGTCAGATACGCAGTATTTT
CATSETGWSDTQYF
>many|TRBJ2-4|TRBD2|TRBV7-2
TGTGCCACGGGGGGGCTAGCCAAAAACATTCAGTACTTC
CATGGLAKNIQYF
>-|TRBJ2-5|TRBD1|TRBV7-2
TGTGCCAGCAGCCCCCCGGGACAGTCGTTCAGGAAGACCCAGTACTTC
CASSPPGQSFRKTQYF
>few|TRBJ2-5|-|TRBV20-1
TGCAGTGCTTGGGGATTAGCGGTGGGAGAGACCCAGTACTTC
CSAWGLAVGETQYF